One and the same sample provided the 9 T cell receptor beta chains below, sequenced in a study of T cells expressing NK-cell markers. TCRdb re-analyzed the 5' RACE reads; it lists each CDR3 protein once, without DNA. This table holds around 380,000 distinct CDR3 sequences. Sequences were obtained from blood T cells: a sorted CD56 or NKG2C T cell subset, CD4+ or CD8+ T cells, or bulk PBMC T cells (not recorded which). These receptors were collected from a woman between 45 and 60 years old in good health.

The V and J genes are TRBV6-5 and TRBJ2-3; TCRdb picks TRBD2, but there is no DNA to check that call. The CDR3 extends over 14 amino acids. Germline CDR1 reads MNHEY; CDR2 reads SVGAGI. CDR3 region: CASSSGLSTDTQYF.

The V gene is TRBV20-1, the J gene TRBJ2-3. This CDR3 is built from 13 residues. Germline CDR1 reads DFQATT; CDR2 reads SNEGSKA (reference sequence). The CDR3 here is CSARPSPTDTQYF.

CDR3 sequence: CASSRKTVAFF. This chain links TRBV12-3 or TRBV12-4 with TRBJ1-1; TCRdb selects TRBD1, and the lack of DNA leaves this call unchecked. The CDR3 extends over 11 amino acids.

The genes are TRBV7-6 and TRBJ2-5; TCRdb outputs TRBD2, but without DNA this stays unchecked. Looked up from germline, CDR1 is SGHVS and CDR2 is FNYEAQ. The length of the CDR3 is 12 residues. The CDR3 is CASRGSRQTQYF.

The genes are TRBV27 and TRBJ2-7. The CDR3 is made up of 11 amino acids. CDR1 is MNHEY and CDR2 is SMNVEV in the germline V gene (reference sequence). The CDR3 reads CASSTGNEQYF.

The V gene is TRBV5-1, the J gene TRBJ2-1; TCRdb returns TRBD2, unconfirmable since there is no DNA. The V gene's germline CDR1 is SGHRS and CDR2 YFSETQ. This CDR3 comprises 16 residues. CDR3 amino acids: CASSLARQGRHNEQFF. Full variable domain (remainder filled in from reference TRBV5-1 and TRBJ2-1): KAGVTQTPRYLIKTRGQQVTLSCSPISGHRSVSWYQQTPGQGLQFLFEYFSETQRNKGNFPGRFSGRQFSNSRSEMNVSTLELGDSALYLCASSLARQGRHNEQFFGPGTRLTVL.

The genes are TRBV16 and TRBJ1-5; TCRdb gives TRBD1 as the D gene, but with no DNA this cannot be confirmed. The CDR3 runs 13 residues. Germline V gene sequence: CDR1 KGHSY, CDR2 FQNENV. The CDR3 region is CASSQAEGQPQHF.

The genes are TRBV6-5 and TRBJ2-1; TCRdb outputs TRBD1, but without DNA this stays unchecked. Germline V gives CDR1 MNHEY, CDR2 SVGAGI. This CDR3 region has 14 residues. The CDR3 region is CASSLGQGTNEQFF.

CDR3 amino acids: CASSFNPGGLGTEAFF. This chain connects TRBV27 to TRBJ1-1; TCRdb names TRBD1, which stays unverified in the absence of DNA. In germline, CDR1 is MNHEY, CDR2 SMNVEV (reference sequence). The CDR3 has 16 amino acids.